The present T cell receptor (beta chain) was sequenced within a study of T-cell reconstitution after alpha-beta-depleted transplantation in children. This clonotype was seen a handful of times. The TCRbeta library was prepared with unique molecular identifiers. From the PCR reads, TCRdb called clonotypes with MiXCR, one entry per CDR3 protein. The top ten hold 3% to 4% of the sample, which has some 550,000 distinct CDR3 sequences, about a sixth seen once. In germline, CDR1 is DFQATT, CDR2 SNEGSKA (reference sequence). The CDR3 has 14 amino acids. V lost 7 bases and J lost 2, with 15 bases in between. This receptor was obtained from a human donor who donated a stem cell graft to a child with acute lymphoblastic leukemia. The sample here was PBMCs from the stem cell graft donor, taken from the stem cell graft. The J gene is TRBJ2-1, the V gene TRBV20-1; no reliable D call. The CDR3 region has the DNA TGCAGTGTTGACTCTCCTAGGGCCTACAATGAGCAGTTCTTC. As protein: CSVDSPRAYNEQFF.